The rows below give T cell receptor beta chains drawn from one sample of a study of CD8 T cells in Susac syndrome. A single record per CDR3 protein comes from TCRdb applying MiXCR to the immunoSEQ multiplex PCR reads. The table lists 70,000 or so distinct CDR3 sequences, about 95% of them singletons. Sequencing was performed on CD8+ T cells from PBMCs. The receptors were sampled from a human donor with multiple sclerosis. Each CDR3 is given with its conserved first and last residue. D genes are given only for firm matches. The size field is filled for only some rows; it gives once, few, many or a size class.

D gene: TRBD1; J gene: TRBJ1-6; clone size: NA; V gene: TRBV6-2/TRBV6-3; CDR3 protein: CASRLGQGYRSPLHF; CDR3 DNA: TGTGCCAGCAGACTGGGACAGGGGTATCGATCACCCCTCCACTTT
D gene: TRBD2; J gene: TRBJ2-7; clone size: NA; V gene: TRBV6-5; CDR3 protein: CASSSPQREGYEQYF; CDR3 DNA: TGTGCCAGCAGTTCACCCCAGCGGGAGGGTTACGAGCAGTACTTC
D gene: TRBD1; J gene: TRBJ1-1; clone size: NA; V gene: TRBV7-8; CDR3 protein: CASSRRTGAPGTEAFF; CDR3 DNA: TGTGCCAGCAGCCGAAGGACAGGGGCGCCGGGAACTGAAGCTTTCTTT
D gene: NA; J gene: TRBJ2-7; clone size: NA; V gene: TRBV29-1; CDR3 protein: CSVEVTEPYEQYF; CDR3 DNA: TGCAGCGTTGAAGTCACAGAACCCTACGAGCAGTACTTC
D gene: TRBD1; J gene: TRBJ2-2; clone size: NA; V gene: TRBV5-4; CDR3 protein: CASSFPDRGHGELFF; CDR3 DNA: TGTGCCAGCAGCTTTCCCGACAGGGGGCACGGGGAGCTGTTTTTT
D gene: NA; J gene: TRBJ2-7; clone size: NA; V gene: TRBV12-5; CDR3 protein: CASGLGPSRYEQYF; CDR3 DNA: TGTGCTAGTGGTTTGGGCCCCTCCCGCTACGAGCAGTACTTC
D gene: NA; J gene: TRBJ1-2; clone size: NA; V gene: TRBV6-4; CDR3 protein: CASSVCRYGYTF; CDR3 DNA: TGTGCCAGCAGTGTTTGCAGATATGGCTACACCTTC
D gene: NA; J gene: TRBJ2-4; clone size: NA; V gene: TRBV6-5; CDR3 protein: CASSWWGPGSIQYF; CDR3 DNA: TGTGCCAGCAGTTGGTGGGGGCCGGGTTCCATTCAGTACTTC
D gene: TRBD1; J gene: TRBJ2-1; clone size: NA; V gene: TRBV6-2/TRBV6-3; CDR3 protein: CASSYSRTGHTPYNEQFF; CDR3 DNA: TGTGCCAGCAGTTACTCCCGGACAGGGCACACCCCCTACAATGAGCAGTTCTTC
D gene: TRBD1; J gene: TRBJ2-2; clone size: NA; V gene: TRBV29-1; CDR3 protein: CSVHTGGNTGELFF; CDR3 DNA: TGCAGCGTTCATACAGGGGGGAACACCGGGGAGCTGTTTTTT
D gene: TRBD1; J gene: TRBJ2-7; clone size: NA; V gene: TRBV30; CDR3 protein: CACHGQGYEQYF; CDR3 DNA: TGTGCCTGCCACGGACAGGGCTACGAGCAGTACTTC
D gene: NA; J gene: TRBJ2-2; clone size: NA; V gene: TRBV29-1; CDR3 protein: CSVEETANTGELFF; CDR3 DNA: TGCAGCGTTGAAGAGACAGCGAACACCGGGGAGCTGTTTTTT
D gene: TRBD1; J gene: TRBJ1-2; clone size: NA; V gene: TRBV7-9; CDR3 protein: CASSPPWTGSDYGYTF; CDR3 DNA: TGTGCCAGCAGCCCTCCTTGGACAGGGAGCGACTATGGCTACACCTTC
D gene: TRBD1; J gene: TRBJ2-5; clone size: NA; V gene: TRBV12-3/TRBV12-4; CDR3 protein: CASSLWQGAEETQYF; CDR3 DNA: TGTGCCAGCAGTTTATGGCAGGGGGCCGAAGAGACCCAGTACTTC
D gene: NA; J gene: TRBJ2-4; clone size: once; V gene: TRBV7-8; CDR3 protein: CASSLAGAKNIQYF; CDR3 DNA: TGTGCCAGCAGCTTAGCGGGGGCCAAAAACATTCAGTACTTC
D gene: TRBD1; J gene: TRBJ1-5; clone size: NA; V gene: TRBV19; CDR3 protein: CASSIPHGQGFNQPQHF; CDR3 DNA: TGTGCCAGTAGTATACCCCACGGACAGGGGTTCAATCAGCCCCAGCATTTT
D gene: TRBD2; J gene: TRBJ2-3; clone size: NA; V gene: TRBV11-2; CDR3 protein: CASSLVLAGESLSTDTQYF; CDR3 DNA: TGTGCCAGCAGCTTAGTTTTAGCGGGTGAAAGCCTTAGCACAGATACGCAGTATTTT
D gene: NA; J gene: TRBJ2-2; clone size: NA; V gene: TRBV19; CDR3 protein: CASSTRQGGTGELFF; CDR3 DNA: TGTGCCAGTAGTACTCGACAGGGAGGTACCGGGGAGCTGTTTTTT
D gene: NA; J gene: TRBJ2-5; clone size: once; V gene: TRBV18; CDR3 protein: CASSPGVGDPQETQYF; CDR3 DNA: TGTGCCAGCTCACCGGGTGTGGGGGATCCGCAAGAGACCCAGTACTTC
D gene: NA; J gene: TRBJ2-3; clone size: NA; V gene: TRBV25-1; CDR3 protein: CASHAGFPDTQYF; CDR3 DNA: TGTGCCAGCCATGCAGGGTTCCCAGATACGCAGTATTTT
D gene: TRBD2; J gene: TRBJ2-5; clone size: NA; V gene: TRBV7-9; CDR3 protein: CASSGLEEETQYF; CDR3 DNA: TGTGCCAGCTCTGGACTAGAGGAAGAGACCCAGTACTTC
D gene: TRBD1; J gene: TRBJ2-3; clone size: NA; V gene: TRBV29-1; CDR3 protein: CSVEFDRGPADTQYF; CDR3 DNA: TGCAGCGTTGAGTTTGACAGGGGGCCCGCAGATACGCAGTATTTT
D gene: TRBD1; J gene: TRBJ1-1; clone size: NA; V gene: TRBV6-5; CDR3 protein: CASSYYFDRGGTEAFF; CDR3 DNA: TGTGCCAGCAGTTACTACTTCGACAGGGGGGGCACTGAAGCTTTCTTT
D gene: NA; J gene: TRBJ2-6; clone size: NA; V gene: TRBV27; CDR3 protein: CASSPTGKPGANVLTF; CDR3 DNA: TGTGCCAGCAGCCCCACAGGTAAACCTGGGGCCAACGTCCTGACTTTC
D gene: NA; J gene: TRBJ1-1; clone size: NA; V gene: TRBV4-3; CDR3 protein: CASSQERGGTEAFF; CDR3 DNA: TGCGCCAGCAGCCAAGAGAGGGGGGGGACTGAAGCTTTCTTT
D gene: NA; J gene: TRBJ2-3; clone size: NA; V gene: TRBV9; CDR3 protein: CASSVGGTDTQYF; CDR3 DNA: TGTGCCAGCAGCGTAGGGGGCACAGATACGCAGTATTTT
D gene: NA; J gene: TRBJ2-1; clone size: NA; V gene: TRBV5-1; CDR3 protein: CASSSERAYNEQFF; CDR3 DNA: TGCGCCAGCAGCTCGGAGCGGGCGTACAATGAGCAGTTCTTC
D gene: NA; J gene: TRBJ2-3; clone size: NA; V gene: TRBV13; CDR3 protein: CASSLAVRGTEDTDTQYF; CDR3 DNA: TGTGCCAGCAGCTTAGCGGTTCGGGGGACAGAAGACACAGATACGCAGTATTTT
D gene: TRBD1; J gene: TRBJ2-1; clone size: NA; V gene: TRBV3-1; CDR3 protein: CASSLSPGTGGPDHHYNEQFF; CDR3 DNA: TGTGCCAGCAGCCTTTCCCCCGGGACAGGGGGCCCGGACCACCACTACAATGAGCAGTTCTTC
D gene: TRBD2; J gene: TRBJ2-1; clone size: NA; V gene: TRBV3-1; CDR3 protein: CASSLPTSDPYNEQFF; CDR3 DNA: TGTGCCAGCAGCCTCCCGACTAGCGATCCCTACAATGAGCAGTTCTTC
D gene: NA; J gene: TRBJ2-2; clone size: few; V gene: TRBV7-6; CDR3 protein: CASSLGTSGNTGELFF; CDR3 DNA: TGTGCCAGCAGCTTAGGAACCAGCGGGAACACCGGGGAGCTGTTTTTT
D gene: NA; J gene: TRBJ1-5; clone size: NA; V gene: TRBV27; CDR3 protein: CASSGEGGNQPQHF; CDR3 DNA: TGTGCCAGCAGTGGGGAAGGGGGCAATCAGCCCCAGCATTTT